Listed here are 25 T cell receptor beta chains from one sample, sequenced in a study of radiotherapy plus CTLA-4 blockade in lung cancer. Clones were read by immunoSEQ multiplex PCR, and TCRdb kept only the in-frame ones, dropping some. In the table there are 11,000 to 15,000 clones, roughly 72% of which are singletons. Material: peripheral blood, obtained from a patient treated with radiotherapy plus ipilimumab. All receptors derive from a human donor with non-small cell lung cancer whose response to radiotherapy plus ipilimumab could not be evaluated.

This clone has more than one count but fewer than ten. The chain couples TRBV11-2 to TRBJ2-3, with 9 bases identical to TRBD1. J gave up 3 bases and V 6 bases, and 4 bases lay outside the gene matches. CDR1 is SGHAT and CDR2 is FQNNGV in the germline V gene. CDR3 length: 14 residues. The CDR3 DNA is TGTGCCAGCAGTACAGGGGGCGGGACAGATACGCAGTATTTT. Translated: CASSTGGGTDTQYF.

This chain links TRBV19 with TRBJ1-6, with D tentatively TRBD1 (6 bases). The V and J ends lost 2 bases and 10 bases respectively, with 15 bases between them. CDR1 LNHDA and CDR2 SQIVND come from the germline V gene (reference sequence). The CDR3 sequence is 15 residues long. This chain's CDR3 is CASSILGRGRSPLHF. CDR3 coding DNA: TGTGCCAGTAGTATACTGGGCAGGGGCAGGTCACCCCTCCACTTT.

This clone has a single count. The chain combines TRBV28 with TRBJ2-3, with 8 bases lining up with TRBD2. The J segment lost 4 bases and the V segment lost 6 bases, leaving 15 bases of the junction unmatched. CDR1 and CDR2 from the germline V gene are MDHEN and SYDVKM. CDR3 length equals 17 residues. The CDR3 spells CASRTHGLRGGSDTQYF. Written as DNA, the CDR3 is TGTGCCAGCAGAACACACGGACTCCGCGGGGGGTCAGATACGCAGTATTTT.

The CDR3 region has the DNA TGTGCCAGCAAGACTGGGTCCATCTCCTATAATTCACCCCTCCACTTT. Translated, it gives CASKTGSISYNSPLHF. The chain is built from TRBV27 and TRBJ1-6; no reliable D call. Germline V CDR1 and CDR2: MNHEY, SMNVEV (reference sequence). Trimming pared 7 bases from V and 0 bases from J, leaving 13 bases between. The CDR3 consists of 16 residues.

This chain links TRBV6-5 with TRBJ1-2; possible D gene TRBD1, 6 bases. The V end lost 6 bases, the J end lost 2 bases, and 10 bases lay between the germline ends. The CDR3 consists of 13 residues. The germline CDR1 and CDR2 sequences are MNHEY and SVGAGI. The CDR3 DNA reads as TGTGCCAGCAGCCTTACAGGGAACTATGGCTACACCTTC. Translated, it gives CASSLTGNYGYTF.

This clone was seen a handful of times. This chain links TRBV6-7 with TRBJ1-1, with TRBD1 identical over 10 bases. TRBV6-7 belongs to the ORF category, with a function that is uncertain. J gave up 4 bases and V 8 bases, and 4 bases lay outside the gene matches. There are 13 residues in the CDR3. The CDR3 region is CASAGQGSTEAFF. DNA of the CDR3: TGTGCCAGCGCGGGACAGGGGAGCACTGAAGCTTTCTTT.

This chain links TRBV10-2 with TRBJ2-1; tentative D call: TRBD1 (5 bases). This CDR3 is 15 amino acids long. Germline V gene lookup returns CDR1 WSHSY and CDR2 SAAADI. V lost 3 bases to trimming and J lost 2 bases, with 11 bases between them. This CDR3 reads CASSDRGSTYNEQFF. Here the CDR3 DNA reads TGCGCCAGCAGTGATAGGGGTAGTACCTACAATGAGCAGTTCTTC.

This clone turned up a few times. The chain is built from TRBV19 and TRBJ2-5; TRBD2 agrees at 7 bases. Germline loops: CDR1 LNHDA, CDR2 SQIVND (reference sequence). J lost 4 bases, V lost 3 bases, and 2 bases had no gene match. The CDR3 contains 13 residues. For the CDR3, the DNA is TGTGCCAGTAGTATGGGGAGGGCAGAGACCCAGTACTTC. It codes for CASSMGRAETQYF.

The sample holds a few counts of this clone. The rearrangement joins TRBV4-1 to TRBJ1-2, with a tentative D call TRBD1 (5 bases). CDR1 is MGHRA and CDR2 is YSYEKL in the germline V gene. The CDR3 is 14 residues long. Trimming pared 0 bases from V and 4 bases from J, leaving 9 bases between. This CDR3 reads CASSQEDRSYGYTF. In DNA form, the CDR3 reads TGCGCCAGCAGCCAAGAAGACAGAAGCTATGGCTACACCTTC.

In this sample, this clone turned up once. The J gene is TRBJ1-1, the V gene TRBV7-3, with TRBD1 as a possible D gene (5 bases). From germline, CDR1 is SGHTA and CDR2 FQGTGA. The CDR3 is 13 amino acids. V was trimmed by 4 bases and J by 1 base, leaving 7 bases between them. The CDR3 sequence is CASSSQGNTEAFF. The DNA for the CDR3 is TGTGCCAGCAGCTCCCAGGGGAACACTGAAGCTTTCTTT.

Here the CDR3 DNA reads TGTGCCAGCAGCCACACCACAACCTCCACAGATACGCAGTATTTT. Encoded protein: CASSHTTTSTDTQYF. This chain connects TRBV13 to TRBJ2-3, with D hard to call. V was cut by 5 bases and J by 2 bases, with 14 bases left in between. Germline assignment: CDR1 PRHDT and CDR2 FYEKMQ (reference sequence). The CDR3 sequence is 15 residues long.

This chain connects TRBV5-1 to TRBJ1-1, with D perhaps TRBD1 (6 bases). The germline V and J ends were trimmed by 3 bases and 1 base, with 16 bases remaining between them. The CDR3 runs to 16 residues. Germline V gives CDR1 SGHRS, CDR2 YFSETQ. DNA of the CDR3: TGCGCCAGCAGCTGGGGGTCAGGGGCGACGAACACTGAAGCTTTCTTT. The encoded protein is CASSWGSGATNTEAFF.

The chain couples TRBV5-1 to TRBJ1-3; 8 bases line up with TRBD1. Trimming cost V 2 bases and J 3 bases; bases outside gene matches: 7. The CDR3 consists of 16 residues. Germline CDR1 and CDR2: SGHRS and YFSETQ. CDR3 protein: CASSFSQGAYGNTIYF. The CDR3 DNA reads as TGCGCCAGCAGCTTCTCCCAGGGGGCTTATGGAAACACCATATATTTT.

The CDR3 sequence: CASSLDGRKPSTDTQYF. CDR3 nucleotides: TGTGCCAGCAGCTTAGATGGCAGAAAACCAAGCACAGATACGCAGTATTTT. The gene calls are TRBV7-2 and TRBJ2-3; D is unclear. Looked up from germline, CDR1 is SGHTA and CDR2 is FQGNSA. Trimming pared 1 base from V and 0 bases from J, leaving 14 bases between. The CDR3 consists of 17 residues.

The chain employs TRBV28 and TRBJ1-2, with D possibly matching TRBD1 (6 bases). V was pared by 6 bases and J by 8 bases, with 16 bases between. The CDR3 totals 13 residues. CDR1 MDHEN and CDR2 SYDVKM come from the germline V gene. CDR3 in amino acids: CASSRGQRYGYTF. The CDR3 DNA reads TGTGCCAGCAGCCGCGGACAGCGCTACGGCTACACCTTC.

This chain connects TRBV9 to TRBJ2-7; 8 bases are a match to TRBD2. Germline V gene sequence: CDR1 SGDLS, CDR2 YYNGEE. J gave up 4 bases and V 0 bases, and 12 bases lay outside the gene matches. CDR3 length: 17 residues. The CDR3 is CASSVASSGAGRYEQYF. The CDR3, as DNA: TGTGCCAGCAGCGTAGCGAGTAGCGGGGCCGGTCGGTACGAGCAGTACTTC. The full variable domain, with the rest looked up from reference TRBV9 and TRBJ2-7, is DSGVTQTPKHLITATGQRVTLRCSPRSGDLSVYWYQQSLDQGLQFLIQYYNGEERAKGNILERFSAQQFPDLHSELNLSSLELGDSALYFCASSVASSGAGRYEQYFGPGTRLTVT.

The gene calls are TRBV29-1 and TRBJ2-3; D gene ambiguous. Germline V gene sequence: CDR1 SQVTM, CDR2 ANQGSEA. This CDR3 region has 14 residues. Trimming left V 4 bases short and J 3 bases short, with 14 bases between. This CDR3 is CSVVSQQGTDTQYF. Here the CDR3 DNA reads TGCAGCGTTGTTAGCCAACAAGGAACAGATACGCAGTATTTT.

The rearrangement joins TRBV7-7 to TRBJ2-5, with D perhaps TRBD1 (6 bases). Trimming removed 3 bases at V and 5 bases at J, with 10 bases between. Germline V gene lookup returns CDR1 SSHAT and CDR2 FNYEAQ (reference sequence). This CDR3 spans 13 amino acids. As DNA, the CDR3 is TGTGCCAGCAGCTTTACGACAGGCGAGACCCAGTACTTC. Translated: CASSFTTGETQYF.

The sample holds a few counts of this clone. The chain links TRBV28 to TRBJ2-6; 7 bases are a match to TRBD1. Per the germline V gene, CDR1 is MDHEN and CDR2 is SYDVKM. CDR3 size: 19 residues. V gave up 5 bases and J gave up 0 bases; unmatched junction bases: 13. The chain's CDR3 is CASSIRKEDRYSGANVLTF. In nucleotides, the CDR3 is TGTGCCAGCAGTATTCGCAAGGAGGACAGGTACTCTGGGGCCAACGTCCTGACTTTC.

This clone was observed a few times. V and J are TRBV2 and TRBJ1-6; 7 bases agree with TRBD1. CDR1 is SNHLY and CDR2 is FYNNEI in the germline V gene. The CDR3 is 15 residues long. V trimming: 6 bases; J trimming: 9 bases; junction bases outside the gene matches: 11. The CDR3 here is CASRVDRASRSPLHF. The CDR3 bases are TGTGCCAGCAGGGTTGACAGGGCTAGTCGTTCACCCCTCCACTTT.

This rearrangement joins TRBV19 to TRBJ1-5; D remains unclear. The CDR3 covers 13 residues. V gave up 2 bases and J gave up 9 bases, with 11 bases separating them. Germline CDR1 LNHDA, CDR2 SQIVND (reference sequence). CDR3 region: CASSITGDGPQHF. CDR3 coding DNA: TGTGCCAGTAGTATAACGGGAGACGGGCCCCAGCATTTT.

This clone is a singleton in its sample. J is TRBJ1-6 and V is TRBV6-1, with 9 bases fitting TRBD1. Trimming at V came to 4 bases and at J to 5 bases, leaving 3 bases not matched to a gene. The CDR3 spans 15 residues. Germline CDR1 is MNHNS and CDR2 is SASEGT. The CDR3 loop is CASSVRDRDNSPLHF. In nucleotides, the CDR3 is TGTGCCAGCAGTGTCCGGGACAGGGATAATTCACCCCTCCACTTT.

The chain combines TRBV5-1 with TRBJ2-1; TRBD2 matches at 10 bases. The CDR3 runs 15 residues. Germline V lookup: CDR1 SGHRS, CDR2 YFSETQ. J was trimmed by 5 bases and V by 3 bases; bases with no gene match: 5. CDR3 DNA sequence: TGCGCCAGCAGCTGGAGCGGGGGGGCCAACAATGAGCAGTTCTTC. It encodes CASSWSGGANNEQFF.

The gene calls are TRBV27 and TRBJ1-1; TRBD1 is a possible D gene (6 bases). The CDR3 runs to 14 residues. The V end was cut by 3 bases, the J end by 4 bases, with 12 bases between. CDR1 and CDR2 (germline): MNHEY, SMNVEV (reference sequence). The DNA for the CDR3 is TGTGCCAGCAGTTTTATCAAACAGGGCACTGAAGCTTTCTTT. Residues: CASSFIKQGTEAFF.

The CDR3 region is CASSPQRGLAKNIQYF. As DNA, the CDR3 is TGTGCCAGCAGCCCTCAGCGGGGCCTAGCCAAAAACATTCAGTACTTC. This rearrangement joins TRBV9 to TRBJ2-4; the match to TRBD2 covers 7 bases. V was clipped by 4 bases and J by 0 bases; unmatched bases: 7. This CDR3 has 16 amino acids. CDR1 and CDR2 (germline): SGDLS, YYNGEE.